These 29 T cell receptor beta chains originate from one sample sequenced in a study of T cells in Graves' hyperthyroidism and ophthalmopathy. Regions amplified from RNA transcripts were the TCR beta CDR3 regions. First-round RT-PCR targeting the TCR CDR3 was performed with the HTBI primer set. TCRdb ran MiXCR on the multiplex PCR reads and lists one entry per CDR3 protein. The sample has more than 350,000 distinct CDR3 sequences, roughly a sixth seen once. Source material: blood. The receptors come from a woman under 40 with Graves' hyperthyroidism that later progressed to Graves' ophthalmopathy.

A few counts support this clonotype. J is TRBJ2-3 and V is TRBV7-9; a weak D match, TRBD2 (7 bases). V was clipped by 5 bases and J by 3 bases, with 12 bases between them. Germline assignment: CDR1 SEHNR and CDR2 FQNEAQ (reference sequence). The CDR3 covers 14 residues. The CDR3: CASSKGGETDTQYF. For the CDR3, the DNA is TGTGCCAGCAGCAAAGGGGGGGAGACAGATACGCAGTATTTT. The whole variable domain, filled in from reference TRBV7-9 and TRBJ2-3, reads DTGVSQNPRHKITKRGQNVTFRCDPISEHNRLYWYRQTLGQGPEFLTYFQNEAQLEKSRLLSDRFSAERPKGSFSTLEIQRTEQGDSAMYLCASSKGGETDTQYFGPGTRLTVL.

This chain joins TRBV5-1 and TRBJ2-1; no clear D gene. V dropped 2 bases and J dropped 1 base, with 7 bases sitting between them. The germline V gene has CDR1 SGHRS and CDR2 YFSETQ. CDR3 length: 14 residues. For the CDR3, the DNA is TGCGCCAGCAGCTTAGTCGCGTCCTACAATGAGCAGTTCTTC. Amino acids: CASSLVASYNEQFF.

This clonotype was detected only a few times. This may arise from a read error, as a much more abundant clone is one base away. The chain joins TRBV28 to TRBJ1-1; 7 bases match TRBD1. V was clipped by 3 bases and J by 6 bases; unmatched bases: 7. The CDR3 loop spans 14 amino acids. Germline loops: CDR1 MDHEN, CDR2 SYDVKM. The CDR3 bases are TGTGCCAGCAGTTTGGGGACAGCTAACGCTGAAGCTTTCTTT. Its translation is CASSLGTANAEAFF.

This clonotype occurred a few times. The chain employs TRBV29-1 and TRBJ1-1; D gene uncertain. This CDR3 is built from 14 residues. Trimming took off 4 bases at V and 1 base at J, with 13 bases between the two ends. Germline values: CDR1 SQVTM, CDR2 ANQGSEA. The CDR3 DNA reads as TGCAGCGTTGTACCAGACGGACGGAACACTGAAGCTTTCTTT. This codes for CSVVPDGRNTEAFF.

The rearrangement uses TRBV20-1 and TRBJ2-5; TRBD2 agrees at 9 bases. V lost 1 base, J lost 0 bases, and 3 bases stayed unmatched. The CDR3 extends over 15 amino acids. CDR1 and CDR2 from the germline V gene are DFQATT and SNEGSKA (reference sequence). CDR3 sequence: CSARGSGGYQETQYF. CDR3 sequence (DNA): TGCAGTGCTAGAGGCAGCGGGGGGTACCAAGAGACCCAGTACTTC.

The chain is built from TRBV10-3 and TRBJ2-2; 9 bases map to TRBD1. From germline, CDR1 is ENHRY and CDR2 SYGVKD. CDR3 length: 14 amino acids. V was clipped by 10 bases and J by 3 bases; unmatched bases: 6. CDR3 region: CATNRDRDTGELFF. CDR3 coding DNA: TGTGCCACAAACCGGGACAGGGACACCGGGGAGCTGTTTTTT.

V and J are TRBV6-2 or TRBV6-3 and TRBJ2-1; D is possibly TRBD2 (6 bases). Germline V CDR1 and CDR2: MNHEY, SVGEGT. V lost 5 bases and J 1 base, leaving 15 bases between the germline ends. The CDR3 length is 16 residues. CDR3 sequence reads: CASSRTGLSSYNEQFF. The DNA for the CDR3 is TGTGCCAGCAGTAGAACGGGACTTAGTTCCTACAATGAGCAGTTCTTC.

The sample holds a few counts of this clonotype. The chain joins TRBV2 to TRBJ1-3; TRBD1 is a possible D gene (6 bases). V lost 6 bases to trimming and J lost 0 bases, with 12 bases between them. The germline CDR1 and CDR2 sequences are SNHLY and FYNNEI. The CDR3 runs 15 residues. Written as DNA, the CDR3 is TGTGCCAGCAGATCCACAGGGTCCTCTGGAAACACCATATATTTT. Its translation is CASRSTGSSGNTIYF. Full variable domain (rest looked up from reference TRBV2 and TRBJ1-3): EPEVTQTPSHQVTQMGQEVILRCVPISNHLYFYWYRQILGQKVEFLVSFYNNEISEKSEIFDDQFSVERPDGSNFTLKIRSTKLEDSAMYFCASRSTGSSGNTIYFGEGSWLTVV.

The chain joins TRBV15 to TRBJ1-3; no clear D. The length of the CDR3 is 16 residues. With 4 bases removed from V and 2 bases from J, the gap between germline ends came to 15 bases. The germline gives CDR1 LNHNV, CDR2 YYDKDF (reference sequence). CDR3 in amino acids: CATSTSERVTGNTIYF. CDR3 in DNA: TGTGCCACCAGCACCTCCGAGAGGGTGACTGGAAACACCATATATTTT.

J is TRBJ2-1 and V is TRBV6-1; TRBD1 aligns across 9 bases. CDR1 MNHNS and CDR2 SASEGT come from the germline V gene. J gave up 4 bases and V 6 bases, and 7 bases lay outside the gene matches. This CDR3 has 15 residues. DNA for the CDR3: TGTGCCAGCAGCCTGACAGGGGGGACTTACAATGAGCAGTTCTTC. It codes for CASSLTGGTYNEQFF.

This clonotype has just a few counts. J is TRBJ1-2 and V is TRBV6-5; D may be TRBD1 (5 bases). Per the germline V gene, CDR1 is MNHEY and CDR2 is SVGAGI. The V gene lost 0 bases and the J gene lost 4 bases, with 15 bases spanning the gap. This CDR3 contains 16 residues. For the CDR3, the DNA is TGTGCCAGCAGTTACTCGGGAGGGGTAGTTAGCTATGGCTACACCTTC. Its protein is CASSYSGGVVSYGYTF.

This clonotype was picked up many times. The CDR3 sequence: CASSLYEQFF. CDR3 DNA sequence: TGTGCCAGCAGTTTGTATGAGCAGTTCTTC. The chain combines TRBV28 with TRBJ2-1; D is unresolved. This CDR3 is built from 10 residues. CDR1 is MDHEN, CDR2 SYDVKM, per germline. V was shortened by 3 bases and J by 8 bases, with 2 bases between the two germline ends.

The chain combines TRBV6-1 with TRBJ2-3, with TRBD2 matching 9 bases. Germline V gene data show CDR1 as MNHNS and CDR2 as SASEGT. This CDR3 contains 14 residues. Trimming removed 8 bases from V and 6 bases from J; junction bases left unmatched: 9. The CDR3 protein is CASPGGRAQDTQYF. The CDR3 DNA is TGTGCCAGCCCCGGCGGGAGGGCCCAGGATACGCAGTATTTT.

This clonotype was counted many times. The rearrangement uses TRBV11-2 and TRBJ1-6; tentatively, D is TRBD1 (6 bases). Germline CDR1 is SGHAT and CDR2 is FQNNGV. V was cut by 3 bases and J by 5 bases, with 11 bases left in between. CDR3 length equals 15 residues. The chain's CDR3 is CASSFWTVDNSPLHF. In DNA, the CDR3 is TGTGCCAGCAGCTTTTGGACAGTAGATAATTCACCCCTCCACTTT.

This clonotype was seen many times. V is TRBV28 and J is TRBJ2-5; 9 nucleotides align to TRBD1. The CDR3 extends over 16 amino acids. Germline CDR1 reads MDHEN; CDR2 reads SYDVKM. The V and J ends lost 3 bases and 4 bases, in that order; junction bases with no gene match: 9. CDR3 protein: CASSFVGTGLGETQYF. The CDR3 DNA reads as TGTGCCAGCAGTTTTGTGGGGACAGGGCTCGGAGAGACCCAGTACTTC. Looking up the rest from reference TRBV28 and TRBJ2-5 gives the full variable domain: DVKVTQSSRYLVKRTGEKVFLECVQDMDHENMFWYRQDPGLGLRLIYFSYDVKMKEKGDIPEGYSVSREKKERFSLILESASTNQTSMYLCASSFVGTGLGETQYFGPGTRLLVL.

On this clonotype itself: A much more abundant neighbour one base away suggests this may be a read error. V gene TRBV6-2 or TRBV6-3 combines with J gene TRBJ2-7; D gene unclear. Between the trimmed V and J ends, which lost 6 bases and 0 bases, there was a span of 6 bases. The germline V gene encodes CDR1 MNHEY and CDR2 SVGEGT. The CDR3 is 12 residues long. In nucleotides, the CDR3 is TGTGCCAGCAGATGGGGCTCCTACGAGCAGTACTTC. This codes for CASRWGSYEQYF.

This clonotype has ten or more counts. In DNA, the CDR3 is TGTGCCAGTAGCCAAGGGAGGGGCTGGACTGAAGCTTTCTTT. As protein: CASSQGRGWTEAFF. The rearrangement joins TRBV19 to TRBJ1-1; possibly TRBD1 for D (5 bases). V was trimmed by 6 bases and J by 5 bases, leaving 16 bases between them. Germline V gene lookup returns CDR1 LNHDA and CDR2 SQIVND (reference sequence). The CDR3 has 14 amino acids.

This clonotype was seen many times. V and J are TRBV28 and TRBJ2-7; 11 bases line up with TRBD1. V was pared by 5 bases and J by 6 bases, with 3 bases of the junction left unmatched. The germline gives CDR1 MDHEN, CDR2 SYDVKM. CDR3 length equals 13 residues. CDR3 loop: CASSLGQGVEQYF. The CDR3 nucleotides are TGTGCCAGCAGTCTGGGACAGGGGGTCGAGCAGTACTTC.

This clonotype was seen ten or more times. J is TRBJ2-7 and V is TRBV2; D tentatively reads TRBD1 or TRBD2 (5 bases each). V was pared by 9 bases and J by 2 bases, with 14 bases between. CDR1 SNHLY and CDR2 FYNNEI come from the germline V gene. The CDR3 is 13 amino acids. In nucleotides, the CDR3 is TGTGCCAGTTCGACAGCGGACCCCTACGAGCAGTACTTC. Protein sequence: CASSTADPYEQYF.

This clonotype was seen at least ten times. CDR3 region: CASSLGQGVSRNTEAFF. CDR3 in DNA: TGTGCCAGCAGTTTGGGACAGGGGGTATCCCGGAACACTGAAGCTTTCTTT. The gene calls are TRBV28 and TRBJ1-1; 11 bases match TRBD1. Per the germline V gene, CDR1 is MDHEN and CDR2 is SYDVKM. The junction had 7 bases not matched to a gene; V was cut back by 3 bases and J by 1 base. This CDR3 contains 17 residues.

This clonotype showed up many times. This sequence joins TRBV5-1 and TRBJ1-1; D is perhaps TRBD1 (5 bases). Between the trimmed V and J ends, which lost 4 bases and 3 bases, there was a span of 16 bases. The CDR3 runs 15 residues. The germline V gene has CDR1 SGHRS and CDR2 YFSETQ. The CDR3 loop is CASSILQGRHTEAFF. The CDR3 nucleotides read TGCGCCAGCAGCATTCTTCAGGGCCGCCACACTGAAGCTTTCTTT.

This clonotype was detected ten times or more. The chain employs TRBV20-1 and TRBJ1-1; TRBD1 is a possible D gene (5 bases). Looked up from germline, CDR1 is DFQATT and CDR2 is SNEGSKA (reference sequence). Trimming stripped 0 bases from V and 0 bases from J, with 17 bases between. The CDR3 has 17 residues. The CDR3 sequence: CSARDREGTLLNTEAFF. The CDR3 DNA reads TGCAGTGCTAGAGATCGGGAGGGGACGCTACTGAACACTGAAGCTTTCTTT.

This clonotype was detected ten times or more. V and J are TRBV3-1 and TRBJ1-5, with D unclear. The germline V and J ends were trimmed by 0 bases and 8 bases, with 11 bases remaining between them. This CDR3 is 14 amino acids long. Germline V gives CDR1 LGHDT, CDR2 YNNKEL (reference sequence). The CDR3 spells CASSQERPREPQHF. The CDR3 DNA reads TGTGCCAGCAGCCAAGAACGACCAAGGGAGCCCCAGCATTTT.

This clonotype has a count of ten or more. V is TRBV28 and J is TRBJ2-1; TRBD2 matches at 12 bases. Germline loops: CDR1 MDHEN, CDR2 SYDVKM. With 5 bases clipped from V and 2 bases from J, the junction kept 10 bases outside the gene matches. This CDR3 spans 18 amino acids. CDR3 loop: CASSRKQRLAGAYNEQFF. CDR3 DNA: TGTGCCAGCAGTCGTAAGCAGAGACTAGCGGGGGCCTACAATGAGCAGTTCTTC.

This clonotype was recorded at least ten times. This sequence joins TRBV3-1 and TRBJ1-1; D perhaps matches TRBD1 (5 bases). V lost 0 bases, J lost 3 bases, and 11 bases lay in between. The CDR3 contains 15 residues. Germline V CDR1 and CDR2: LGHDT, YNNKEL (reference sequence). The CDR3 DNA reads TGTGCCAGCAGCCAAGATCCAGGAGGGGACACTGAAGCTTTCTTT. It encodes CASSQDPGGDTEAFF.

In its sample, this clonotype was seen many times. Germline and junction disagree at one end, which may indicate a read error. The V gene is TRBV7-9, the J gene TRBJ2-7, with TRBD2 matching 12 bases. The CDR3 loop spans 13 amino acids. Germline V gene lookup returns CDR1 SEHNR and CDR2 FQNEAQ (reference sequence). As DNA, the CDR3 is TGTGCCGGCAGACTAGCGGGAGCCTACGAGCAGTACTTC. Its protein product is CAGRLAGAYEQYF.

This clonotype came up many times. The V call is TRBV12-3 or TRBV12-4, the J call TRBJ1-4; possibly TRBD1 for D (5 bases). CDR3 length equals 19 residues. With 6 bases removed from V and 3 bases from J, the gap between germline ends came to 26 bases. The CDR3, as DNA: TGTGCCAGCAGCGAGCACCGGAGAGGAATCAGGGAACCTAATGAAAAACTGTTTTTT. Protein product: CASSEHRRGIREPNEKLFF.

The chain combines TRBV4-1 with TRBJ2-3; 9 positions match TRBD2. The CDR3 is 15 amino acids. The germline V gene encodes CDR1 MGHRA and CDR2 YSYEKL. V shed 4 bases and J 6 bases; nucleotides not matched to a gene: 8. CDR3 sequence reads: CASSPVAGAPDTQYF. CDR3 bases: TGCGCCAGCAGCCCCGTAGCGGGAGCACCGGATACGCAGTATTTT.

In regard to this clonotype: A read error may be the cause here, since a much bigger clone is one base away. CDR3 in amino acids: CASSEDWYEQYF. In DNA form, the CDR3 reads TGTGCCAGCAGTGAGGACTGGTACGAGCAGTACTTC. J is TRBJ2-7 and V is TRBV12-3 or TRBV12-4; TRBD2 might be the D (5 bases). This CDR3 spans 12 amino acids. Trimming removed 5 bases at V and 4 bases at J, with 9 bases between.